This T cell receptor (beta chain) was profiled in a study of cytomegalovirus exposure and HLA in healthy donors. General study points: It was 164 TCR beta chains that were listed as cytomegalovirus-associated. Despite most TCR sequences being rare, some public TCRs occurred in many donors.

Trimming stripped 2 bases from V and 0 bases from J, with 8 bases between. The CDR3 has 15 residues. Germline V gives CDR1 SGHDT, CDR2 YYEEEE. Assay used: immunoSEQ multiplex PCR; TCRdb lists only in-frame clones, some missing. The sample lists some 150,000 clones, about 89% occurring once. Concerning this clone: Its antigen is unknown.

Donors were drawn from the approximately 110-subject validation cohort, separate from the roughly 610-subject first cohort. The sequenced material came from PBMCs. The TCR comes from a young woman in good health and CMV-seropositive. This sequence joins TRBV5-6 and TRBJ2-2, with a possible D match to TRBD2 (5 bases). CDR3 sequence reads: CASSFAGSNTGELFF. DNA for the CDR3: TGTGCCAGCAGCTTTGCGGGTTCGAACACCGGGGAGCTGTTTTTT.